These T cell receptor beta chains were read from a single sample in a study of cytomegalovirus exposure and HLA in healthy donors. Sequencing used immunoSEQ multiplex PCR; TCRdb keeps in-frame clones, though not all of them. The table shows about 110,000 clones, with around 80% occurring only once. Source material: PBMCs. The receptors stem from a woman aged 60-75 years in good health and CMV-seropositive. The CDR3 runs from the conserved cysteine through the conserved F or W. The D gene is left open where the match is weak. Expanded clones get a size class; other rows say once, few or many, or leave the size out.

j_gene,d_gene,abundance,v_gene,CDR3nt,CDR3aa
TRBJ2-5,.,.,TRBV2,TGTGCCAACGCCATGGGAGGGGGGAGGGAGACCCAGTACTTC,CANAMGGGRETQYF
TRBJ1-5,.,once,TRBV29-1,TGCAAACCGGTCGGCCAGGCCCATCAGCCCCAGCATTTT,CKPVGQAHQPQHF
TRBJ2-2,TRBD2,few,TRBV6-1,TGTGCCAGCAGTGAATACCTAGCGGGGAACACCGGGGAGCTGTTTTTT,CASSEYLAGNTGELFF
TRBJ2-1,.,.,TRBV10-3,TGTGCCATCAGGGAAGGGACTTTTTCCTACAATGAGCAGTTCTTC,CAIREGTFSYNEQFF
TRBJ2-2,TRBD2,.,TRBV7-3,TGTGCCAGCAGCTTAGCGGGAGGAAACACCGGGGAGCTGTTTTTT,CASSLAGGNTGELFF
TRBJ1-2,TRBD1,.,TRBV27,TGTGCCAGCAGTGACTTCTGGACAGGTCGTCCCTATGGCTACACCTTC,CASSDFWTGRPYGYTF
TRBJ1-4,TRBD1,.,TRBV7-8,TGTGCCAGCAGCTTCTTAAGGGGGGGACAGGGTGTGACTAGGGAAAAACTGTTTTTT,CASSFLRGGQGVTREKLFF
TRBJ1-1,.,.,TRBV9,TGTGCCAGCAGCGTAGCCTCGTCGGGGGACACTGAAGCTTTCTTT,CASSVASSGDTEAFF
TRBJ2-1,.,.,TRBV1,TGCACCAGCAGCCAAGAACTAGCGGGAGCATTCTCCAATGAGCAGTTCTTC,CTSSQELAGAFSNEQFF
TRBJ2-1,.,.,TRBV4-1,TGCGCCAGCAGCCTTCCGGGACTGCACAATGAGCAGTTCTTC,CASSLPGLHNEQFF
TRBJ2-1,.,.,TRBV7-2,TGTGCCAGCAGCTTATATTTTGAGCAGTTCTTC,CASSLYFEQFF
TRBJ1-3,TRBD1,.,TRBV19,TGTGCCAGTAGTAAAACCGGGACAGGGGGCTCTGGAAACACCATATATTTT,CASSKTGTGGSGNTIYF
TRBJ2-7,TRBD2,.,TRBV15,TGTGCCACCAGCAGGGGAAAGGGTCTAGCGGGAGGGTTCGACGAGCAGTACTTC,CATSRGKGLAGGFDEQYF
TRBJ2-7,TRBD2,.,TRBV5-1,TGCGCCAGTAAGGCAGCGGGAGGAGTGGGCGAGCAGTACTTC,CASKAAGGVGEQYF
TRBJ2-1,.,.,TRBV4-1,TGCGCCAGCAGCCAAGAAGGAAGGGGTAATGAGCAGTTCTTC,CASSQEGRGNEQFF
TRBJ2-7,TRBD1,few,TRBV29-1,TGCAGCGTCGTGGACAGGGTGGCCTACGAGCAGTACTTC,CSVVDRVAYEQYF
TRBJ1-2,TRBD1,.,TRBV19,TGTGCCAGTAGCAGACAGGGTGGCTACACCTTC,CASSRQGGYTF
TRBJ1-2,TRBD1,.,TRBV5-4,TGTGCCAGCAGCGCCTCCGGGACAGGGAGGGGTGGCTACACCTTC,CASSASGTGRGGYTF
TRBJ1-1,TRBD1,.,TRBV12-5,TGTGCTAGTGGTTTGGAGGGGGCTCGGGCTTTCTTT,CASGLEGARAFF
TRBJ2-2,TRBD2,many,TRBV9,TGTGCCAGCAGCGTCGGACTAGCCGTAGGGGAGCTGTTTTTT,CASSVGLAVGELFF
TRBJ1-5,.,.,TRBV27,TGTGCCAGCAGTTCCAACTTCCATAGCAATCAGCCCCAGCATTTT,CASSSNFHSNQPQHF
TRBJ2-2,TRBD2,.,TRBV10-3,TGTGCCATCAGTGAACCTAGCGGGAGGGCAGTCGGGGAGCTGTTTTTT,CAISEPSGRAVGELFF
TRBJ1-2,.,.,TRBV9,TGTGCCAGCAGCGTAGAGGACAGACCCCTAGGAGGCTACACCTTC,CASSVEDRPLGGYTF
TRBJ1-1,.,.,TRBV10-3,TGTGCCATCAAAACAGCAACCTCTGAAGCTTTCTTT,CAIKTATSEAFF
TRBJ2-2,TRBD1,.,TRBV5-1,TGCGCCAGCAGCTTTCCCGGGACAGGGGTCACCGGGGAGCTGTTTTTT,CASSFPGTGVTGELFF
TRBJ1-1,.,.,TRBV6-5,TGTGCCAGCAGTTCCCCGCATGTTGAGGGTAGCACTGAAGCTTTCTTT,CASSSPHVEGSTEAFF
TRBJ2-3,TRBD1,.,TRBV5-1,TGCGCCAGCAGGCCGGGACAGGTCCCAGATACGCAGTATTTT,CASRPGQVPDTQYF